This T cell receptor (beta chain) was recovered during a study of human T cells and chemical hapten exposure listed by TCRdb under 2021. Background for the entire study: The libraries were sequenced as a pool, and the TCR yield per sample differed mostly because of small variations in library volumes within the pool. Peripheral blood TCR repertoire changes were tracked in vivo in alopecia patients during primary and secondary sensitization to the hapten diphenylcyclopropenone (DPC). From each blood RNA sample, both TCR alpha and TCR beta chains were sequenced.

The receptor library was made with RACE. Sequenced on a NextSeq 500. During library preparation, unique molecular identifiers were attached to individual cDNA molecules so that TCRs could be counted quantitatively and reproducibly. As for the original processing: The median number of TCRs per sample was roughly 100,000, ranging from 23,224 to 690,600. The Decombinator software suite was used to annotate the V, J and CDR3 of the TCR reads. Every sample was subsampled to the same number of TCRs (28,000) for the PS versus PT1 abundance plots. Expanded TCRs were defined as absent before sensitization and observed at least eight times at the 2-week time point. The public sequencing data were trimmed at Q25 with fastp and processed into clonotypes with MiXCR by TCRdb, which kept only in-frame beta chains. Here each entry gathers all rows of one CDR3 protein and keeps the most common genes and DNA. The authors' filters were not applied to this entry. The sample table records 85,000 to 95,000 distinct CDR3 sequences; approximately 9.7% of these occur just once. The ten largest clones capture approximately 2.8% of the sample.

The paper as a whole reports these results and caveats: After repeated subsampling, changes were observed in the strength of the expansion versus patch-test correlation and in the threshold at which the correlation became significant. No change with DPC sensitization was found in the number of TCRs above 1 in 1000 frequency, and no evidence of global repertoire structure alterations was found.

Unmatched junction bases come to 9, with V trimmed by 4 bases and J by 3 bases. From a lookup of the germline V gene, CDR1 and CDR2 are LGHNA and YSLEER. The CDR3 contains 18 residues, cysteine and phenylalanine counted. The CDR3 DNA has 54 bases and is translated from base 1. Interpreted using the paper, the time point label stands for: healthy volunteer bleed at 2 weeks. Unfractionated whole blood was collected in Tempus Blood RNA tubes, and total RNA was extracted from that blood. Roughly 5 healthy volunteers acted as controls for TCR sequencing and had blood drawn at day 0, 2 weeks and 6 weeks. In this sample, this clonotype turned up a few times. Its binding antigen is unknown. Per-base quality was not reported, and no clone a single base away is much larger than it.

The sequence was collected from a female donor in good health. Some clones in this sample may be carry-over from other donors' samples. The sample consisted of whole blood. The sequence is built from TRBV4-3 and TRBJ2-3; TRBD2 lines up with 14 middle nucleotides. The DNA reads as follows: TGCGCCAGCAGCCCCGATCGACTAGCGGGAGGGAGTACAGATACGCAGTATTTT. Translated, it gives CASSPDRLAGGSTDTQYF.